Each of the 9 T cell receptor beta chains below was sequenced from the same sample in a study of blood T cell repertoires in COVID-19 (dated by TCRdb to the early 2020s). Receptors were amplified or captured by the immunoSEQ multiplex PCR assay. This is the immuneACCESS table as TCRdb keeps it, with only in-frame sequences that have V and J called. A part of the clones is gone; compared with another copy, unresolved V genes explain less than half, and the rest is unexplained. Recorded for this sample are some 490,000 clones; about nine tenths of them occurred a single time. The ten biggest clones cover more than 7.5% of the sample. Material for sequencing was PBMCs or T cells enriched from blood (not recorded which). These receptors were obtained from a woman aged 55-75 years who had recovered from COVID-19.

V gene TRBV11-2 combines with J gene TRBJ1-3; D may be TRBD1 (5 bases). The CDR3 is made up of 15 amino acids. Trimming shortened V by 4 bases and J by 1 base, and 11 bases separated the two germline ends. The germline V gene has CDR1 SGHAT and CDR2 FQNNGV. The CDR3 coding sequence is TGTGCCAGCAGCTCCCCCGACAGTTCTGGAAACACCATATATTTT. Amino acid sequence: CASSSPDSSGNTIYF. The full variable domain, its missing parts supplied by reference TRBV11-2 and TRBJ1-3, is EAGVAQSPRYKIIEKRQSVAFWCNPISGHATLYWYQQILGQGPKLLIQFQNNGVVDDSQLPKDRFSAERLKGVDSTLKIQPAKLEDSAVYLCASSSPDSSGNTIYFGEGSWLTVV.

The chain joins TRBV5-4 to TRBJ2-1, with 9 positions matching TRBD2. Germline assignment: CDR1 SGHNT and CDR2 YYREEE (reference sequence). Germline trimming cut 4 bases from V and 1 base from J; bases unmatched to any gene: 3. The length of the CDR3 is 15 residues. CDR3 sequence: CASSPTSGSYNEQFF. CDR3 in DNA: TGTGCCAGCAGCCCGACTAGCGGATCCTACAATGAGCAGTTCTTC.

This sequence joins TRBV11-2 and TRBJ2-7, with D maybe TRBD1 (5 bases). The CDR3 is 15 residues long. CDR1 is SGHAT and CDR2 is FQNNGV in the germline V gene. The V and J ends lost 4 bases and 0 bases respectively, with 13 bases between them. CDR3 loop: CASSSDMLSSYEQYV. The CDR3 region has the DNA TGTGCCAGCAGCTCGGACATGCTGAGCTCCTACGAGCAGTACGTC.

This clone was seen only a few times. The rearrangement links TRBV6-5 to TRBJ2-1; the D is unclear. V lost 6 bases and J 0 bases, leaving 12 bases between the germline ends. This CDR3 has 15 amino acids. Germline loops: CDR1 MNHEY, CDR2 SVGAGI. The CDR3 DNA reads TGTGCCAGCAGGTCACACTACCTCTCCTACAATGAGCAGTTCTTC. Residues: CASRSHYLSYNEQFF.

The chain links TRBV13 to TRBJ2-3; 9 positions agree with TRBD1. The CDR3 loop spans 14 amino acids. Losses at the gene ends were 5 bases for V and 4 bases for J; bases not matched to a gene: 4. From germline, CDR1 is PRHDT and CDR2 FYEKMQ (reference sequence). The CDR3 coding sequence is TGTGCCAGCAGCGCGGGACAGGGTCCAGATACGCAGTATTTT. Encoded protein: CASSAGQGPDTQYF.

V usage is TRBV12-5 and J usage is TRBJ2-3, with 7 bases aligning to TRBD2. Germline V gene lookup returns CDR1 LGHNT and CDR2 FRNRAP. This CDR3 contains 14 residues. J gave up 4 bases and V 6 bases, and 7 bases lay outside the gene matches. The CDR3 nucleotides are TGTGCTAGTGGCCACCGGGGGGACCCAGATACGCAGTATTTT. As protein: CASGHRGDPDTQYF.

V usage is TRBV7-9 and J usage is TRBJ1-5; unclear D gene. CDR3 size: 14 residues. Per the germline V gene, CDR1 is SEHNR and CDR2 is FQNEAQ (reference sequence). V lost 5 bases and J lost 0, with 8 bases in between. The CDR3 region is CASSPGVSNQPQHF. The DNA of the CDR3 is TGTGCCAGCAGCCCCGGGGTTAGCAATCAGCCCCAGCATTTT. Looking up the rest from reference TRBV7-9 and TRBJ1-5 gives the full variable domain: DTGVSQNPRHKITKRGQNVTFRCDPISEHNRLYWYRQTLGQGPEFLTYFQNEAQLEKSRLLSDRFSAERPKGSFSTLEIQRTEQGDSAMYLCASSPGVSNQPQHFGDGTRLSIL.

In this sample, this clone turned up once. The rearrangement uses TRBV5-1 and TRBJ2-7; perhaps TRBD2 as D (6 bases). CDR3 length: 13 amino acids. Germline-derived CDR1 and CDR2 are SGHRS and YFSETQ. Trimming took 3 bases from V and 2 from J, leaving 9 bases between them. CDR3: CASSSGDAYEQYF. The CDR3 DNA sequence: TGCGCCAGCAGCTCGGGGGACGCCTACGAGCAGTACTTC.

This clone was counted a single time. This chain connects TRBV27 to TRBJ1-6, with D perhaps TRBD1 (5 bases). This CDR3 contains 14 residues. V lost 7 bases and J lost 7, with 14 bases in between. CDR1 and CDR2 from the germline V gene are MNHEY and SMNVEV (reference sequence). CDR3: CASNPGLKNSPLHF. The CDR3, as DNA: TGTGCCAGCAACCCGGGACTGAAAAATTCACCCCTCCACTTT.